The rows below give T cell receptor beta chains drawn from one sample of a study of CD8+ T cells in alopecia areata. Only in-frame clones appear in the TCRdb table, and some are missing; sequencing was by immunoSEQ multiplex PCR. The sample carries roughly 120,000 clones, approximately 51% recorded once. Sequenced material: CD4+ T cells sorted from blood, taken at week 24, from a patient treated with tofacitinib. All receptors come from a human donor with alopecia areata. The conserved cysteine and the conserved F or W are not part of the CDR3 here.

v_call: TRBV7-9; cdr3_aa: ASSPWLANRDRAYEQY
v_call: TRBV23-1; cdr3_aa: ASSRKTGPTDTQY
v_call: TRBV28; cdr3_aa: ASSWGKYEQY
v_call: TRBV9; cdr3_aa: ASSVIPNTGELF
v_call: TRBV30; cdr3_aa: AWSVQEGETQY
v_call: TRBV4-3; cdr3_aa: ASSQVRFIREGRTEAF
v_call: TRBV18; cdr3_aa: ASSAQVNQPQH
v_call: TRBV7-2; cdr3_aa: ASSLPAGGGNSPLH
v_call: TRBV29-1; cdr3_aa: SAPGPSNEQF
v_call: TRBV2; cdr3_aa: ASSEVQGGANVLT
v_call: TRBV4-3; cdr3_aa: ASSQVGGLSAYEQY
v_call: TRBV27; cdr3_aa: ASSPRPGQGAGYGYT
v_call: TRBV2; cdr3_aa: ASMREGLANEKLF
v_call: TRBV7-2; cdr3_aa: ASSSVGGGPREKQF
v_call: TRBV29-1; cdr3_aa: SVKARHEDTQY
v_call: TRBV27; cdr3_aa: ASSLGSGANYGYT
v_call: TRBV4-2; cdr3_aa: ASSQGTSADTQY
v_call: TRBV27; cdr3_aa: ASSPGLLKANEQF
v_call: TRBV5-1; cdr3_aa: ASSSSQYEQY
v_call: TRBV7-9; cdr3_aa: ASSLFGTANTGELF
v_call: TRBV30; cdr3_aa: AWSVQQGGSAF
v_call: TRBV4-3; cdr3_aa: ASSPQGNSPLH
v_call: TRBV6-1; cdr3_aa: ASSEAQRERT
v_call: TRBV5-6; cdr3_aa: ASSFNGFYGYT
v_call: TRBV7-9; cdr3_aa: ASNPRTLVETQY
v_call: TRBV5-1; cdr3_aa: ASSSGQGTNEQF
v_call: TRBV4-3; cdr3_aa: ASSQLQGRGPDTQY
v_call: TRBV29-1; cdr3_aa: SVEKDYYGYT
v_call: TRBV30; cdr3_aa: AWSPLDRDNSPLH
v_call: TRBV7-2; cdr3_aa: ASSSYRGNTEAF
v_call: TRBV7-8; cdr3_aa: ASSSGFQETQY
v_call: TRBV29-1; cdr3_aa: SRAGPGDTQY
v_call: TRBV29-1; cdr3_aa: SVGGQFIMGTQY
v_call: TRBV9; cdr3_aa: ASSVDRDEQF
v_call: TRBV29-1; cdr3_aa: SVKTGTGSFYGYT
v_call: TRBV20-1; cdr3_aa: SASLETQY
v_call: TRBV7-2; cdr3_aa: ASSSNRDLEQY
v_call: TRBV4-1; cdr3_aa: ASSQGNSLPDTQY
v_call: TRBV27; cdr3_aa: ASSLGGVDSPLH
v_call: TRBV7-2; cdr3_aa: ASRPGGGVETQY
v_call: TRBV28; cdr3_aa: ASNPDRVNQPQH
v_call: TRBV30; cdr3_aa: AWSGLGGRSSQPQH
v_call: TRBV29-1; cdr3_aa: SVLQLPNTEAF
v_call: TRBV30; cdr3_aa: AWKGEFTGELF
v_call: TRBV10-3; cdr3_aa: AISDSGYEQF
v_call: TRBV6-5; cdr3_aa: ASSYSAQTQY
v_call: TRBV10-3; cdr3_aa: ATCKGDSNQPQH
v_call: TRBV10-3; cdr3_aa: AISVGQGWGQPQH
v_call: TRBV2; cdr3_aa: ASRSDLQSPLH
v_call: TRBV6-5; cdr3_aa: ASSQQVSYEQY
v_call: TRBV2; cdr3_aa: ASRGDLRGTQY
v_call: TRBV25-1; cdr3_aa: ASSPQDRAINTEAF
v_call: TRBV2; cdr3_aa: ATRGTGYYEQY
v_call: TRBV18; cdr3_aa: ASTAGTENTRELF